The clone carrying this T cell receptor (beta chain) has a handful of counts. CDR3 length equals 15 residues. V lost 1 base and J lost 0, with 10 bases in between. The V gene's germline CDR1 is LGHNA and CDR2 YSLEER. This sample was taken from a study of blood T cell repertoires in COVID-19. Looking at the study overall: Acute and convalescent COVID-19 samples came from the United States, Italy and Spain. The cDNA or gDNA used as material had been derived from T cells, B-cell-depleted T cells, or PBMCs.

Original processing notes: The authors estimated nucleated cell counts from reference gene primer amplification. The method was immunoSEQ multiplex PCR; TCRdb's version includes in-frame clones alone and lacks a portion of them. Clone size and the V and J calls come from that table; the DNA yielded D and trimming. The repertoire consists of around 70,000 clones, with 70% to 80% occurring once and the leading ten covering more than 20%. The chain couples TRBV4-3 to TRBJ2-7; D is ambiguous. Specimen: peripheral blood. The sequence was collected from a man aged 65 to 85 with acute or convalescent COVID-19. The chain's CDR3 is CASSQGHPASYEQYF. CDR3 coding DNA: TGCGCCAGCAGCCAAGGACACCCAGCCTCCTACGAGCAGTACTTC.